These 18 T cell receptor beta chains were sequenced from one sample in a study of post-analysis software for immune sequencing data. Study-wide findings and caveats: Among roughly 5 TRBV segments more frequent in patients than controls were TRBV5-6, TRBV5-1 and TRBV20-1.

Which antigens these TCRs recognize remains unknown. cDNA libraries for TCR beta contained unique molecular identifiers. Each CDR3 protein is one row after TCRdb ran MiXCR on the PCR reads. The table shows 450,000 or so distinct CDR3 sequences, with less than 45% occurring only once. Sequencing was done on a sample of blood. The receptors come from a girl between 10 and 17 years old with multiple sclerosis.

There are a few counts of this clonotype. The V gene is TRBV12-3 or TRBV12-4, the J gene TRBJ1-2; D may be TRBD1 (5 bases). The CDR3 loop spans 14 amino acids. The germline V and J ends were trimmed by 0 bases and 4 bases, with 9 bases remaining between them. The CDR3 sequence: CASSLARRGYGYTF. Written as DNA, the CDR3 is TGTGCCAGCAGTTTAGCTAGGAGGGGCTATGGCTACACCTTC.

The rearrangement joins TRBV27 to TRBJ1-1, with a weak D call TRBD1 (6 bases). The V end was cut by 6 bases, the J end by 3 bases, with 29 bases between. The germline V gene encodes CDR1 MNHEY and CDR2 SMNVEV (reference sequence). The CDR3 is made up of 19 amino acids. This chain's CDR3 is CASRTIIQGSGHGDTEAFF. The CDR3, as DNA: TGTGCCAGCAGAACCATTATACAGGGTTCGGGGCATGGGGACACTGAAGCTTTCTTT.

The sample holds a few counts of this clonotype. The CDR3 sequence: CASSETSGDNTDTQYF. CDR3 bases: TGCGCCAGCAGCGAAACTAGCGGGGATAACACAGATACGCAGTATTTT. The chain links TRBV5-1 to TRBJ2-3; TRBD2 matches at 10 bases. V was clipped by 4 bases and J by 2 bases; unmatched bases: 7. Germline V gives CDR1 SGHRS, CDR2 YFSETQ. This CDR3 region has 16 residues.

This chain connects TRBV12-3 or TRBV12-4 to TRBJ1-2, with D unresolved. The CDR3 has 13 residues. The ends were cut back, 4 bases at V and 3 bases at J, with 9 bases in the middle. Written as DNA, the CDR3 is TGTGCCAGCAGTTCTCACGACTACTATGGCTACACCTTC. Its protein product is CASSSHDYYGYTF.

The genes are TRBV18 and TRBJ2-3; no clear D gene. V was pared by 6 bases and J by 1 base, with 17 bases between. CDR1 and CDR2 from the germline V gene are KGHSH and LQKENI. The CDR3 spans 16 residues. CDR3 bases: TGTGCCAGCTCCCCAAGGGTCGGTCAGGGCACAGATACGCAGTATTTT. It codes for CASSPRVGQGTDTQYF.

On this clonotype: One end of the junction fails to match germline, which may point to a read error. The chain couples TRBV7-9 to TRBJ2-1; a possible D gene is TRBD2 (5 bases). The length of the CDR3 is 14 residues. CDR1 SEHNR and CDR2 FQNEAQ come from the germline V gene (reference sequence). The CDR3 nucleotides read TGTGCCAGCAGCCCGTCTAGCCAATACAATGCGCAGTTCTTC. Its protein is CASSPSSQYNAQFF.

V is TRBV7-2 and J is TRBJ2-7; 11 nucleotides match TRBD2. Germline trimming cut 6 bases from V and 6 bases from J; bases unmatched to any gene: 7. Germline V gives CDR1 SGHTA, CDR2 FQGNSA. This CDR3 spans 14 amino acids. CDR3: CASRDSGTSGEQYF. The DNA of the CDR3 is TGTGCCAGCAGGGATTCCGGGACTAGCGGCGAGCAGTACTTC. Drawing the rest from reference TRBV7-2 and TRBJ2-7, the complete variable domain is GAGVSQSPSNKVTEKGKDVELRCDPISGHTALYWYRQSLGQGLEFLIYFQGNSAPDKSGLPSDRFSAERTGGSVSTLTIQRTQQEDSAVYLCASRDSGTSGEQYFGPGTRLTVT.

This clonotype was seen more than once but under ten times. This chain uses TRBV20-1 with TRBJ2-1; unclear D gene. The CDR3 is 14 amino acids. Germline loops: CDR1 DFQATT, CDR2 SNEGSKA (reference sequence). The CDR3 region has the DNA TGCAGCGAATTCAGCTCGAGCTCCTACAATGAGCAGTTCTTC. Its protein is CSEFSSSSYNEQFF.

There are a few counts of this clonotype. J is TRBJ2-1 and V is TRBV28; D gene unclear. The CDR3 totals 12 residues. Deletions cut 1 base from V and 4 bases from J, with 2 bases between. Germline V gene sequence: CDR1 MDHEN, CDR2 SYDVKM. The CDR3 protein is CASSLYYNEQFF. CDR3 bases: TGTGCCAGCAGTTTATATTACAATGAGCAGTTCTTC.

The genes are TRBV4-1 and TRBJ2-1; 8 bases are a match to TRBD1. The V and J ends lost 4 bases and 3 bases, in that order; junction bases with no gene match: 11. The length of the CDR3 is 17 residues. CDR1 is MGHRA and CDR2 is YSYEKL in the germline V gene. CDR3: CASSREGLDRDYNEQFF. CDR3 nucleotides: TGCGCCAGCAGCCGGGAAGGGTTGGACAGGGACTACAATGAGCAGTTCTTC.

This clonotype was recorded a few times. The gene calls are TRBV7-3 and TRBJ2-1; D is uncertain. CDR1 and CDR2 from the germline V gene are SGHTA and FQGTGA. V was clipped by 5 bases and J by 5 bases, with 19 bases between them. This CDR3 spans 16 amino acids. The CDR3 region is CASSPRLNRENNEQFF. DNA for the CDR3: TGTGCCAGCAGCCCCCGATTAAATAGGGAAAACAATGAGCAGTTCTTC.

The chain has TRBV4-1 and TRBJ2-7, with D hard to call. The ends were cut back, 4 bases at V and 3 bases at J, with 13 bases in the middle. The V gene's germline CDR1 is MGHRA and CDR2 YSYEKL. This CDR3 is built from 14 residues. The CDR3 nucleotides are TGCGCCAGCAGCCCCAACTCCCGTTACTACGAGCAGTACTTC. Its protein product is CASSPNSRYYEQYF.

As concerns this clonotype: The junction does not match germline at one end; this may be a read error. The genes are TRBV20-1 and TRBJ2-1; D is ambiguous. Germline V gene lookup returns CDR1 DFQATT and CDR2 SNEGSKA (reference sequence). The CDR3 consists of 14 residues. CDR3 bases: TGCAGTGCTCGCCCAGGACGTACCTACAACGAGCAGTTCTTC. It translates to CSARPGRTYNEQFF.

V and J are TRBV7-3 and TRBJ2-1; 10 bases line up with TRBD2. The germline gives CDR1 SGHTA, CDR2 FQGTGA. The CDR3 covers 15 residues. V shed 6 bases and J 7 bases; nucleotides not matched to a gene: 9. The CDR3 DNA is TGTGCCAGCAGGGCGCTAGCGGGAGATGAGAATGAGCAGTTCTTC. Its protein product is CASRALAGDENEQFF.

This clonotype has only a few counts. The J gene is TRBJ1-6, the V gene TRBV20-1, with 7 nucleotides matching TRBD1. This CDR3 comprises 14 residues. The V gene end was trimmed by 4 bases and the J gene end by 8 bases; junction bases not matched to a gene: 8. Germline V gene data show CDR1 as DFQATT and CDR2 as SNEGSKA (reference sequence). The CDR3 coding sequence is TGCAGTGCTAACCTAGGACAGGTCGATTCACCCCTCCACTTT. Amino acid sequence: CSANLGQVDSPLHF.

The chain employs TRBV20-1 and TRBJ2-5; tentatively, D is TRBD2 (6 bases). The V gene's germline CDR1 is DFQATT and CDR2 SNEGSKA (reference sequence). The CDR3 spans 14 residues. Between the trimmed V and J ends, which lost 0 bases and 2 bases, there was a span of 10 bases. This chain's CDR3 is CSAREGGRQETQYF. CDR3 coding DNA: TGCAGTGCTAGAGAGGGGGGAAGGCAAGAGACCCAGTACTTC.

The rearrangement uses TRBV20-1 and TRBJ1-1; no firm D call. V was clipped by 4 bases and J by 8 bases, with 11 bases between them. The CDR3 covers 11 residues. Germline loops: CDR1 DFQATT, CDR2 SNEGSKA (reference sequence). CDR3 sequence: CSAKTLGEAFF. DNA of the CDR3: TGCAGTGCTAAGACGCTGGGGGAAGCTTTCTTT.

This sequence joins TRBV3-1 and TRBJ2-4; no firm D call. The end of the DNA is better explained by TRBJ2-7, so the J call may be wrong. The CDR3 covers 13 residues. The germline gives CDR1 LGHDT, CDR2 YNNKEL (reference sequence). The CDR3 region has the DNA TGTGCCAGCAGCCAAAACGGACCTTACGAGCAGTACTTC. Translating it yields CASSQNGPYEQYF.